This T cell receptor beta chain was recorded in a study of cytomegalovirus exposure and HLA in healthy donors. The overall study: The approximately 670 first-cohort repertoires shared a platform with the 120 or so validation repertoires, as reported in a later analysis.

Findings of the study overall: Accounts indicate the classifier identified cytomegalovirus status with strong specificity and sensitivity. The majority of TCR sequences were rare, yet some public TCRs appeared in many donors.

The V and J ends lost 5 bases and 4 bases, in that order; junction bases with no gene match: 5. This CDR3 is built from 14 residues. CDR1 and CDR2 (germline): MNHEY, SVGAGI. About this clone itself: Its antigen is unidentified.

Here immunoSEQ multiplex PCR was the method, and the copy in TCRdb shows in-frame clones only, minus some. This table has over 200,000 clones, around nine tenths appearing once. This sequence was found in a woman between 18 and 30 years old in good health and CMV-seropositive. Sequencing was carried out using PBMCs. The gene calls are TRBV6-5 and TRBJ2-1; 7 positions agree with TRBD2. CDR3: CASSTSEEYNEQFF. DNA for the CDR3: TGTGCCAGCAGTACTAGCGAGGAATACAATGAGCAGTTCTTC.